Presented here are 23 T cell receptor beta chains from one specimen sequenced in a study of blood T cell repertoires in COVID-19. Libraries were prepared by immunoSEQ multiplex PCR; TCRdb keeps only in-frame clonotypes and omits some of them. The sample lists roughly 440,000 clones, 70% to 90% seen once, with around 12% in the top ten. Sequencing was carried out using peripheral blood. All receptors come from a woman between 45 and 60 years old with COVID-19, enrolled during active disease.

The V and J genes are TRBV3-1 (or the pseudogene TRBV3-2) and TRBJ2-3; D gene uncertain. The CDR3 length is 13 residues. Germline V gene lookup returns CDR1 LGHDT and CDR2 YNNKEL (reference sequence). V lost 6 bases and J lost 1, with 8 bases in between. CDR3 amino acids: CASRRGRTDTQYF. CDR3 nucleotide sequence: TGTGCCAGCAGACGTGGGCGCACAGATACGCAGTATTTT.

The V gene is TRBV30, the J gene TRBJ2-3; 11 bases are shared with TRBD2. The J segment lost 6 bases and the V segment lost 2 bases, leaving 4 bases of the junction unmatched. Germline V gene sequence: CDR1 GTSNPN, CDR2 SVGIG (reference sequence). This CDR3 has 14 residues. The CDR3 loop is CAWSRLAGWDTQYF. Here the CDR3 DNA reads TGTGCCTGGAGTCGACTAGCGGGGTGGGATACGCAGTATTTT. The full variable domain, its missing parts supplied by reference TRBV30 and TRBJ2-3, is SQTIHQWPATLVQPVGSPLSLECTVEGTSNPNLYWYRQAAGRGLQLLFYSVGIGQISSEVPQNLSASRPQDRQFILSSKKLLLSDSGFYLCAWSRLAGWDTQYFGPGTRLTVL.

The V call is TRBV5-4, the J call TRBJ1-6; weak D call: TRBD1 (5 bases). Germline V gene sequence: CDR1 SGHNT, CDR2 YYREEE (reference sequence). Trimming took off 4 bases at V and 12 bases at J, with 20 bases between the two ends. The CDR3 runs to 15 residues. The CDR3 DNA follows: TGTGCCAGCAGCCTTATGGGCACCTGGGGGGAACCCCTCCACTTT. Translated: CASSLMGTWGEPLHF.

The chain links TRBV27 to TRBJ2-7; D ambiguous. V dropped 5 bases and J dropped 3 bases, with 14 bases sitting between them. CDR1 is MNHEY and CDR2 is SMNVEV in the germline V gene (reference sequence). The length of the CDR3 is 14 residues. The CDR3 is CASSTDTGLYEQYF. The DNA for the CDR3 is TGTGCCAGCAGTACCGACACCGGTCTCTACGAGCAGTACTTC.

This clone was counted a few times. This chain links TRBV19 with TRBJ2-7; D gene ambiguous. The V gene's germline CDR1 is LNHDA and CDR2 SQIVND (reference sequence). CDR3 length: 15 residues. V lost 4 bases, J lost 4 bases, and 17 bases lay in between. DNA of the CDR3: TGTGCCAGTAGTACCTCTTTGATAGATCCTTACGAGCAGTACTTC. Its protein product is CASSTSLIDPYEQYF.

This rearrangement joins TRBV27 to TRBJ1-2; D might be TRBD1 (6 bases). This CDR3 region has 14 residues. The germline CDR1 and CDR2 sequences are MNHEY and SMNVEV (reference sequence). V dropped 6 bases and J dropped 6 bases, with 17 bases sitting between them. In DNA form, the CDR3 reads TGTGCCAGCAGCCTATCCCCCAGGGGAAATGGCTACACCTTC. Protein sequence: CASSLSPRGNGYTF.

The chain carries TRBV11-2 and TRBJ2-3; 14 nucleotides align to TRBD2. V gave up 5 bases and J gave up 5 bases; unmatched junction bases: 6. The CDR3 is 16 amino acids. Germline CDR1 is SGHAT and CDR2 is FQNNGV. CDR3 DNA sequence: TGTGCCAGCAGCCCCCAGGGACTAGCGGGGGTAGATACGCAGTATTTT. Translating it yields CASSPQGLAGVDTQYF.

The rearrangement uses TRBV9 and TRBJ2-1; a weak D match, TRBD2 (6 bases). Germline V gives CDR1 SGDLS, CDR2 YYNGEE. The CDR3 is made up of 16 amino acids. Trimming took 4 bases from V and 0 from J, leaving 14 bases between them. CDR3 DNA sequence: TGTGCCAGCAGCCGTCGTAGCGGCAGCTCCTACAATGAGCAGTTCTTC. This gives the protein CASSRRSGSSYNEQFF.

The gene calls are TRBV28 and TRBJ2-7, with D possibly TRBD1 on 6 matching bases. Germline assignment: CDR1 MDHEN and CDR2 SYDVKM. V lost 9 bases and J 5 bases, leaving 20 bases between the germline ends. This CDR3 contains 14 residues. CDR3 amino acids: CASGKQGAVNEQYF. Here the CDR3 DNA reads TGTGCCAGTGGGAAACAGGGTGCCGTCAACGAGCAGTACTTC. The variable domain in full, with the rest retrieved from reference TRBV28 and TRBJ2-7, is DVKVTQSSRYLVKRTGEKVFLECVQDMDHENMFWYRQDPGLGLRLIYFSYDVKMKEKGDIPEGYSVSREKKERFSLILESASTNQTSMYLCASGKQGAVNEQYFGPGTRLTVT.

The chain carries TRBV30 and TRBJ2-2; 8 nucleotides agree with TRBD1. Germline assignment: CDR1 GTSNPN and CDR2 SVGIG (reference sequence). V lost 0 bases, J lost 6 bases, and 3 bases stayed unmatched. The CDR3 length is 14 residues. CDR3: CAWSVTGGAGELFF. The CDR3 DNA reads as TGTGCCTGGAGTGTAACAGGGGGTGCCGGGGAGCTGTTTTTT.

The V call is TRBV4-1, the J call TRBJ2-1; TRBD2 is a possible D gene (5 bases). Germline CDR1 is MGHRA and CDR2 is YSYEKL. The V end was cut by 0 bases, the J end by 6 bases, with 15 bases between. The CDR3 length is 16 residues. The DNA of the CDR3 is TGCGCCAGCAGCCAAGATGAGGAGGCAGGCGGCAATGAGCAGTTCTTC. This gives the protein CASSQDEEAGGNEQFF.

The chain combines TRBV2 with TRBJ1-1; unclear D gene. V shed 5 bases and J shed 5 bases, with 9 bases lying between them. CDR3 size: 12 residues. Germline loops: CDR1 SNHLY, CDR2 FYNNEI. The CDR3 bases are TGTGCCAGCAGTTTCTCCGGGACTGAAGCTTTCTTT. This gives the protein CASSFSGTEAFF. The full variable domain, in which reference TRBV2 and TRBJ1-1 provide the parts outside the CDR3, is EPEVTQTPSHQVTQMGQEVILRCVPISNHLYFYWYRQILGQKVEFLVSFYNNEISEKSEIFDDQFSVERPDGSNFTLKIRSTKLEDSAMYFCASSFSGTEAFFGQGTRLTVV.

J is TRBJ1-4 and V is TRBV14; possibly TRBD1 for D (5 bases). The CDR3 runs to 16 residues. CDR1 is SGHDN, CDR2 FVKESK, per germline. The germline V and J ends were trimmed by 5 bases and 0 bases, with 13 bases remaining between them. The CDR3, as DNA: TGTGCCAGCAGCTTAAACACAGGAACAACTAATGAAAAACTGTTTTTT. Translation gives CASSLNTGTTNEKLFF.

The V and J genes are TRBV7-8 and TRBJ2-1, with unresolved D. V lost 3 bases and J 7 bases, leaving 10 bases between the germline ends. CDR3 length: 13 residues. Looked up from germline, CDR1 is SGHVS and CDR2 is FQNEAQ. CDR3 amino acids: CASSFPTENEQFF. In DNA, the CDR3 is TGTGCCAGCAGCTTCCCGACGGAGAATGAGCAGTTCTTC.

The chain links TRBV5-1 to TRBJ1-2, with a possible D match to TRBD1 (5 bases). V was pared by 3 bases and J by 6 bases, with 15 bases between. The CDR3 has 14 amino acids. Germline assignment: CDR1 SGHRS and CDR2 YFSETQ. The DNA of the CDR3 is TGCGCCAGCAGCTGGGGCCAGGGTCCTGATGGCTACACCTTC. This sequence encodes CASSWGQGPDGYTF.

This chain uses TRBV15 with TRBJ2-1; TRBD1 aligns across 8 bases. V lost 8 bases, J lost 0 bases, and 3 bases stayed unmatched. The CDR3 consists of 14 residues. Germline V gene lookup returns CDR1 LNHNV and CDR2 YYDKDF (reference sequence). The DNA for the CDR3 is TGTGCCACCGGACAGGGACGCTCCTACAATGAGCAGTTCTTC. Translation: CATGQGRSYNEQFF.

This clone has just a few counts. J is TRBJ1-3 and V is TRBV12-5, with D possibly matching TRBD1 (6 bases). Germline loops: CDR1 LGHNT, CDR2 FRNRAP. The CDR3 consists of 15 residues. The ends were cut back, 6 bases at V and 1 base at J, with 13 bases in the middle. The CDR3 loop reads CASGSGQTSGNTIYF. The CDR3 region has the DNA TGTGCTAGTGGCTCAGGACAGACGTCTGGAAACACCATATATTTT.

The chain uses TRBV6-1 and TRBJ1-3, with D possibly being TRBD1 (5 bases). CDR1 and CDR2 (germline): MNHNS, SASEGT. V lost 3 bases to trimming and J lost 6 bases, with 24 bases between them. The CDR3 sequence is 18 residues long. The CDR3 coding sequence is TGTGCCAGCAGTGATGGGGTGCGAGCGGGCGGGGGTGAAAACACCATATATTTT. Translating gives CASSDGVRAGGGENTIYF.

The chain employs TRBV4-1 and TRBJ1-1; D may be TRBD1 (5 bases). V was cut by 1 base and J by 2 bases, with 14 bases left in between. The CDR3 is made up of 16 amino acids. Per germline, CDR1 MGHRA and CDR2 YSYEKL. CDR3 nucleotide sequence: TGCGCCAGCAGCCAAGCCCTTCCCAGGGATAACACTGAAGCTTTCTTT. It is translated as CASSQALPRDNTEAFF.

CDR3 DNA sequence: TGTGCCAGCAGCTTAGATCGAAGTGGGGGGGGCAATGAGCAGTTCTTC. Translating gives CASSLDRSGGGNEQFF. The chain combines TRBV11-2 with TRBJ2-1; 7 positions agree with TRBD2. Germline CDR1 SGHAT, CDR2 FQNNGV. The ends lost 0 bases at V and 6 bases at J; junction bases unmatched: 8. The CDR3 consists of 16 residues. Looking up the rest from reference TRBV11-2 and TRBJ2-1 gives the full variable domain: EAGVAQSPRYKIIEKRQSVAFWCNPISGHATLYWYQQILGQGPKLLIQFQNNGVVDDSQLPKDRFSAERLKGVDSTLKIQPAKLEDSAVYLCASSLDRSGGGNEQFFGPGTRLTVL.

The chain joins TRBV4-1 to TRBJ2-7; 8 nucleotides agree with TRBD2. The CDR3 has 16 amino acids. CDR1 MGHRA and CDR2 YSYEKL come from the germline V gene. Trimming at V came to 4 bases and at J to 2 bases, leaving 10 bases not matched to a gene. The DNA of the CDR3 is TGCGCCAGCAGCCCCTCGACGGGGGGGACTACCTACGAGCAGTACTTC. This encodes CASSPSTGGTTYEQYF.

J is TRBJ2-7 and V is TRBV12-3 or TRBV12-4; a weak D match, TRBD1 (6 bases). Trimming removed 8 bases at V and 3 bases at J, with 11 bases between. CDR3 length: 12 amino acids. The CDR3 loop reads CASAGDGYEQYF. The CDR3 DNA reads as TGTGCCAGCGCAGGGGACGGCTACGAGCAGTACTTC.

V and J are TRBV9 and TRBJ1-3, with D unclear. V lost 0 bases and J 8 bases, leaving 15 bases between the germline ends. CDR3 length: 15 amino acids. Looked up from germline, CDR1 is SGDLS and CDR2 is YYNGEE. The CDR3 DNA reads TGTGCCAGCAGCGTAGACGGAAACTCCCGGGACACCATATATTTT. Translation gives CASSVDGNSRDTIYF.